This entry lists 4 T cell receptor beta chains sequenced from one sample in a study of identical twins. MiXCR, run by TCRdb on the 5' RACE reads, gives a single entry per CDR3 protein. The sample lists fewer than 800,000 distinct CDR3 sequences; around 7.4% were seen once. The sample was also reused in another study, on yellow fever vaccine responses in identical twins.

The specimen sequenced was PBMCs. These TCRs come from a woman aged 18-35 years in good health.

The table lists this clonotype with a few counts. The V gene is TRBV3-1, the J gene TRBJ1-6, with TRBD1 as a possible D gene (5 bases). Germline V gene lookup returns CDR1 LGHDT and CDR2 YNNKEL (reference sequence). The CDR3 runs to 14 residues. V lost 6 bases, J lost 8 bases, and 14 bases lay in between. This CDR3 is CASSPRGSDSPLHF. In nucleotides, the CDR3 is TGTGCCAGCAGTCCGAGGGGTTCCGATTCACCCCTCCACTTT.

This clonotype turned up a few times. This CDR3 is CASSRLALNTEAFF. The CDR3 DNA reads as TGCGCCAGCAGCCGTCTAGCCTTGAACACTGAAGCTTTCTTT. The gene calls are TRBV5-1 and TRBJ1-1; D unresolved. This CDR3 has 14 residues. Germline V gene sequence: CDR1 SGHRS, CDR2 YFSETQ. V lost 4 bases to trimming and J lost 0 bases, with 10 bases between them.

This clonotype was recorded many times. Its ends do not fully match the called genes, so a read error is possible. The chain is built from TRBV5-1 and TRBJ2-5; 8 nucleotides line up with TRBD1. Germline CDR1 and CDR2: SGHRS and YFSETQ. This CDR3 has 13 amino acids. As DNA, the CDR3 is TGCGCCAGCTCAGGCGGTGACAGGGGTAATGAGAACTTC. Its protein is CASSGGDRGNENF.

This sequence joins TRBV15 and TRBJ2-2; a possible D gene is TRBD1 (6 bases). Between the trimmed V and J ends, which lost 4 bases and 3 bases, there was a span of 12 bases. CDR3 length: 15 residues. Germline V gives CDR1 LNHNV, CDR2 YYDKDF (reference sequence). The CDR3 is CATSISGADTGELFF. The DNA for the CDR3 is TGTGCCACCAGCATCTCAGGGGCCGACACCGGGGAGCTGTTTTTT.